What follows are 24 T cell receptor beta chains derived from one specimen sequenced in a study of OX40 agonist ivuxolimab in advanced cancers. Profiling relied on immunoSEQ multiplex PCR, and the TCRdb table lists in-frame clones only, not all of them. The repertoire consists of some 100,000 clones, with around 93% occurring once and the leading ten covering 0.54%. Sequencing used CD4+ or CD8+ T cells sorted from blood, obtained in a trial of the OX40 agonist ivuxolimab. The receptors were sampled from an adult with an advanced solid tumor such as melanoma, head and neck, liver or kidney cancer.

CDR3 protein: CASSPLDRGNTEAFF. The CDR3 coding sequence is TGTGCCAGTAGTCCCCTGGACAGGGGGAACACTGAAGCTTTCTTT. The chain recombines TRBV19 with TRBJ1-1; 9 bases are a match to TRBD1. CDR1 and CDR2 (germline): LNHDA, SQIVND (reference sequence). V gave up 5 bases and J gave up 1 base; unmatched junction bases: 5. The CDR3 totals 15 residues.

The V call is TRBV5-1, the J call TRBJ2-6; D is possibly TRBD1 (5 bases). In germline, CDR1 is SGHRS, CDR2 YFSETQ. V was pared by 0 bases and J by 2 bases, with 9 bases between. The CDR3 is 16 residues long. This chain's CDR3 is CASSLGGAPGANVLTF. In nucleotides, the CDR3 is TGCGCCAGCAGCTTGGGTGGGGCGCCTGGGGCCAACGTCCTGACTTTC.

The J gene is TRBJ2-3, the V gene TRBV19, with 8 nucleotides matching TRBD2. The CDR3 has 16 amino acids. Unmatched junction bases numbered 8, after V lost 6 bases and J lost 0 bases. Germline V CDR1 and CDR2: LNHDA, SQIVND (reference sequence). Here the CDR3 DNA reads TGTGCCAGTAGGATGAGTAGCGGGACAAGCACAGATACGCAGTATTTT. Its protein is CASRMSSGTSTDTQYF.

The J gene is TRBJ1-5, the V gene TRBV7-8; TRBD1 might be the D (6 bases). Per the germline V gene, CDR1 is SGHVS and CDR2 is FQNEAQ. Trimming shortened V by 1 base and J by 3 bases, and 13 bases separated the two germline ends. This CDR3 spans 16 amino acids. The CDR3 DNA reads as TGTGCCAGCAGCTTAGAAGGACAGACTATCAATCAGCCCCAGCATTTT. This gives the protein CASSLEGQTINQPQHF.

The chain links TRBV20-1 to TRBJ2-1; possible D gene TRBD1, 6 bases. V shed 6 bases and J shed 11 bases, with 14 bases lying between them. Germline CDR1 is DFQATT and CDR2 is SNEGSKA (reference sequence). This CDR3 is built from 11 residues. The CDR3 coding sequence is TGCAGTGCCCCGGACCAGGGGAAGCAGTTCTTC. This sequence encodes CSAPDQGKQFF.

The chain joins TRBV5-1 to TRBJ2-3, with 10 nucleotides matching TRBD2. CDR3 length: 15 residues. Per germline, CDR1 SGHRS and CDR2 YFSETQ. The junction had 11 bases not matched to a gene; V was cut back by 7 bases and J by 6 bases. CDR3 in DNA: TGCGCCAGCCAGTTACTAAATAGCGGGAGGGATACGCAGTATTTT. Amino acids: CASQLLNSGRDTQYF.

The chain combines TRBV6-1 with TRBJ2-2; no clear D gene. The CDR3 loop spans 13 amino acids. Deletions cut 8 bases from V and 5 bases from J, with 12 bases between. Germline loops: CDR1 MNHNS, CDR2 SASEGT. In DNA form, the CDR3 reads TGTGCCAGCGTCGAGGTCGTGACCGGGGAGCTGTTTTTT. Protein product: CASVEVVTGELFF.

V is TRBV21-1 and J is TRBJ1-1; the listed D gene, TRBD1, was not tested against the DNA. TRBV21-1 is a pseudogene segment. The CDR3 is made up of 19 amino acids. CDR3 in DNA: TGTGCCAGCAGCAAAAAAAGGGACAGGGGGCGCGGGATGAACACTGAAGCTTTCTTT. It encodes CASSKKRDRGRGMNTEAFF.

CDR3 region: CASSTGTVGYTF. CDR3 DNA: TGTGCCAGCAGTACAGGGACTGTTGGCTACACCTTC. V and J are TRBV28 and TRBJ1-2, with D possibly TRBD1 on 6 matching bases. The CDR3 contains 12 residues. In germline, CDR1 is MDHEN, CDR2 SYDVKM. V lost 5 bases to trimming and J lost 7 bases, with 11 bases between them.

The CDR3 here is CAWRTGDVGGYTF. CDR3 sequence (DNA): TGTGCCTGGAGGACAGGGGACGTCGGGGGCTACACCTTC. The chain uses TRBV30 and TRBJ1-2; 8 nucleotides align to TRBD1. The CDR3 covers 13 residues. V lost 3 bases and J lost 8; bases outside the gene matches: 8. Germline values: CDR1 GTSNPN, CDR2 SVGIG (reference sequence).

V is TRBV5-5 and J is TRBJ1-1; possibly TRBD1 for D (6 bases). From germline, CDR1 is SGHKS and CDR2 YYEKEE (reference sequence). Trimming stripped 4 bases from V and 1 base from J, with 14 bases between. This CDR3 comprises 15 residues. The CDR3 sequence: CASSLGTLKNTEAFF. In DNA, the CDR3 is TGTGCCAGCAGCCTAGGGACATTGAAGAACACTGAAGCTTTCTTT.

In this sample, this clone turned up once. The CDR3 loop is CASSMGGAWGNTIYF. CDR3 coding DNA: TGTGCCAGCAGTATGGGAGGGGCTTGGGGAAACACCATATATTTT. The chain uses TRBV6-6 and TRBJ1-3; tentatively, D is TRBD1 (5 bases). Germline CDR1 and CDR2: MNHNY and SVGAGI (reference sequence). The V gene lost 5 bases and the J gene lost 4 bases, with 15 bases spanning the gap. The CDR3 consists of 15 residues.

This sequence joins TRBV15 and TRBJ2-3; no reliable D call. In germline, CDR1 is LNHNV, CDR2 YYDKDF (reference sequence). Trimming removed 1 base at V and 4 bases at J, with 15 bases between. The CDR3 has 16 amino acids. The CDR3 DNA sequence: TGTGCCACCAGCAGAGGGGGTTATGGGGTGCCAGATACGCAGTATTTT. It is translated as CATSRGGYGVPDTQYF.

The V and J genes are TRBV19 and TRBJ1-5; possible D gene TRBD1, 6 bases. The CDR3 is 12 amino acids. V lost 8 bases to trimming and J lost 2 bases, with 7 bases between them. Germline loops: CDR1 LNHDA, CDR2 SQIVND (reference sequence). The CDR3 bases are TGTGCCAGTGGGACACGCAATCAGCCCCAGCATTTT. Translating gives CASGTRNQPQHF.

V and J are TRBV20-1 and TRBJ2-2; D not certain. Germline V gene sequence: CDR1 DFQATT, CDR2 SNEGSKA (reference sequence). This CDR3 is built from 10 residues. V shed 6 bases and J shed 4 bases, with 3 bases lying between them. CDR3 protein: CSAPTGELFF. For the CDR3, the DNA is TGCAGTGCCCCCACCGGGGAGCTGTTTTTT.

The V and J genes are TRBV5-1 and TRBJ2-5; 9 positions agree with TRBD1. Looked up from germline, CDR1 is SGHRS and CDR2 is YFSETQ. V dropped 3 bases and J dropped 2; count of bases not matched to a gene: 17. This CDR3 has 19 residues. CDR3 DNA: TGCGCCAGCAGCTCAAAAAGGACAGGGGTTCGGGGCTCTCAAGAGACCCAGTACTTC. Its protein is CASSSKRTGVRGSQETQYF. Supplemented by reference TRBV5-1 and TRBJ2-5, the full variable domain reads KAGVTQTPRYLIKTRGQQVTLSCSPISGHRSVSWYQQTPGQGLQFLFEYFSETQRNKGNFPGRFSGRQFSNSRSEMNVSTLELGDSALYLCASSSKRTGVRGSQETQYFGPGTRLLVL.

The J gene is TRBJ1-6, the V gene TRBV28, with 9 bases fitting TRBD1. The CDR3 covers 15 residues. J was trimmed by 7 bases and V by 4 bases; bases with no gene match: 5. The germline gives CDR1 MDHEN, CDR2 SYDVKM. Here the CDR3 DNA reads TGTGCCAGCAGTTGGACGACAGGGGGGAATTCACCCCTCCACTTT. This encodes CASSWTTGGNSPLHF.

In DNA form, the CDR3 reads TGTGCCAGCAGTGAATTGGACAGGTACCAAGAGACCCAGTACTTC. Protein sequence: CASSELDRYQETQYF. This chain connects TRBV25-1 to TRBJ2-5; TRBD1 agrees at 7 bases. The V gene end was trimmed by 1 base and the J gene end by 0 bases; junction bases not matched to a gene: 2. The germline V gene has CDR1 MGHDK and CDR2 SYGVNS. This CDR3 has 15 residues.

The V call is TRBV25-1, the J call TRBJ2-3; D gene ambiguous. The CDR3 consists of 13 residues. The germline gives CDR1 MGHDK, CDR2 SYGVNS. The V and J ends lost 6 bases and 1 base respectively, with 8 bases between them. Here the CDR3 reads CASRFTGTDTQYF. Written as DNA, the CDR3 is TGTGCCAGCAGGTTTACAGGCACAGATACGCAGTATTTT.

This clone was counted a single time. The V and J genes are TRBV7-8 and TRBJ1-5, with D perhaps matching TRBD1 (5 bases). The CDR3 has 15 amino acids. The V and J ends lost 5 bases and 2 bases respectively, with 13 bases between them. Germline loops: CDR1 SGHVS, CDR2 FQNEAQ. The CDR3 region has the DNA TGTGCCAGCAGCCAACAGGAGGTTGGCAATCAGCCCCAGCATTTT. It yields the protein CASSQQEVGNQPQHF. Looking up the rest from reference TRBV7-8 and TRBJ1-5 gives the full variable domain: GAGVSQSPRYKVAKRGQDVALRCDPISGHVSLFWYQQALGQGPEFLTYFQNEAQLDKSGLPSDRFFAERPEGSVSTLKIQRTQQEDSAVYLCASSQQEVGNQPQHFGDGTRLSIL.

The CDR3 loop reads CASSLPGTSGSGEQYF. The CDR3 DNA reads as TGTGCCAGCAGCTTGCCGGGGACTAGCGGGAGCGGCGAGCAGTACTTC. The chain joins TRBV5-6 to TRBJ2-7, with TRBD2 identical over 14 bases. With 1 base clipped from V and 6 bases from J, the junction kept 6 bases outside the gene matches. Germline V lookup: CDR1 SGHDT, CDR2 YYEEEE. CDR3 length: 16 residues.

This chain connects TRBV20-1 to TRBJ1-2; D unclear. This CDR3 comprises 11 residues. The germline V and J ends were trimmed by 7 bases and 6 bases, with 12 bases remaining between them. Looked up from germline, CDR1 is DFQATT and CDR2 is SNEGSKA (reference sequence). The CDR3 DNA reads TGCAGTGAACCTACAGCCGATGGCTACACCTTC. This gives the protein CSEPTADGYTF.

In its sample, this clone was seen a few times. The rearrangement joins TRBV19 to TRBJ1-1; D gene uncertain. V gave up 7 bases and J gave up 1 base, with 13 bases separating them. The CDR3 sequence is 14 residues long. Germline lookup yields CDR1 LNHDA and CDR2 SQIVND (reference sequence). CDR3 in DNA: TGTGCCAGTATGGACCGAGCGGCGAACACTGAAGCTTTCTTT. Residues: CASMDRAANTEAFF.

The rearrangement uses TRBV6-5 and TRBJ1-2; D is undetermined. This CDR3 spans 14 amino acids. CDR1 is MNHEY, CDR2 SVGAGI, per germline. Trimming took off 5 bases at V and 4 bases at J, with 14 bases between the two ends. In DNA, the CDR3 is TGTGCCAGCAGTCCCCAGCAAAGGGTCTATGGCTACACCTTC. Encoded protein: CASSPQQRVYGYTF.